These 6 T cell receptor beta chains share one sample of origin, sequenced in a study of Ad26.COV2.S vaccination and SARS-CoV-2 variants. The treatment: some 20 received Ad26.COV2.S at low or high dose, single or two shots; about five received placebo; per-sample allocation not given. Each sample was drawn 63 days after the first injection (of vaccine or placebo). Using immunoSEQ multiplex PCR, the repertoire was profiled, and TCRdb retains in-frame clones only, with some absent. The table lists around 300,000 clones, roughly 90% of them singletons. Sequenced here: peripheral blood, sampled in a trial of Ad26.COV2.S vaccine versus placebo. Source of these receptors: a person between 18 and 65 years old who received the Ad26.COV2.S COVID-19 vaccine or a placebo.

This clone was picked up one time. The chain joins TRBV29-1 to TRBJ2-1; D unclear. Germline V gene lookup returns CDR1 SQVTM and CDR2 ANQGSEA. The CDR3 is made up of 13 amino acids. Deletions cut 7 bases from V and 2 bases from J, with 12 bases between. The CDR3 sequence: CSAVVPPYNEQFF. The CDR3 DNA is TGCAGCGCCGTGGTGCCTCCCTACAATGAGCAGTTCTTC.

The J gene is TRBJ1-5, the V gene TRBV6-5; D call uncertain. With 0 bases removed from V and 1 base from J, the gap between germline ends came to 7 bases. The germline V gene encodes CDR1 MNHEY and CDR2 SVGAGI. CDR3 length: 15 amino acids. The CDR3 DNA reads TGTGCCAGCAGTTACTCATTAGAAAGCAATCAGCCCCAGCATTTT. This gives the protein CASSYSLESNQPQHF.

This clone was counted between two and nine times. This chain links TRBV10-3 with TRBJ2-2; D remains unclear. With 0 bases removed from V and 1 base from J, the gap between germline ends came to 6 bases. The CDR3 has 15 residues. The germline gives CDR1 ENHRY, CDR2 SYGVKD. CDR3 region: CAISESSVNTGELFF. The CDR3 DNA reads TGTGCCATCAGTGAGTCGAGTGTGAACACCGGGGAGCTGTTTTTT.

Here the CDR3 reads CSAGTGRPGYTF. DNA of the CDR3: TGCAGCGCCGGGACAGGGCGACCCGGCTACACCTTC. V usage is TRBV29-1 and J usage is TRBJ1-2; 9 bases line up with TRBD1. The V gene end was trimmed by 7 bases and the J gene end by 8 bases; junction bases not matched to a gene: 8. Germline CDR1 reads SQVTM; CDR2 reads ANQGSEA. The CDR3 totals 12 residues. Supplemented by reference TRBV29-1 and TRBJ1-2, the full variable domain reads SAVISQKPSRDICQRGTSLTIQCQVDSQVTMMFWYRQQPGQSLTLIATANQGSEATYESGFVIDKFPISRPNLTFSTLTVSNMSPEDSSIYLCSAGTGRPGYTFGSGTRLTVV.

CDR3 region: CASSGRVAGEETQYF. For the CDR3, the DNA is TGTGCCAGCAGTGGGCGAGTAGCGGGGGAAGAGACCCAGTACTTC. The V gene is TRBV6-2 or TRBV6-3, the J gene TRBJ2-5, with 9 bases identical to TRBD2. CDR3 length equals 15 residues. Germline CDR1 is MNHEY and CDR2 is SVGEGT. J gave up 3 bases and V 5 bases, and 7 bases lay outside the gene matches.

This clone showed up just once. CDR3 coding DNA: TGTGCCAGCAGCGATTTAAAGGGAGGGCCAACAGATACGCAGTATTTT. Its protein product is CASSDLKGGPTDTQYF. The chain has TRBV7-9 and TRBJ2-3; 7 positions agree with TRBD2. The germline V gene has CDR1 SEHNR and CDR2 FQNEAQ (reference sequence). V trimming: 5 bases; J trimming: 3 bases; junction bases outside the gene matches: 11. The CDR3 contains 16 residues.